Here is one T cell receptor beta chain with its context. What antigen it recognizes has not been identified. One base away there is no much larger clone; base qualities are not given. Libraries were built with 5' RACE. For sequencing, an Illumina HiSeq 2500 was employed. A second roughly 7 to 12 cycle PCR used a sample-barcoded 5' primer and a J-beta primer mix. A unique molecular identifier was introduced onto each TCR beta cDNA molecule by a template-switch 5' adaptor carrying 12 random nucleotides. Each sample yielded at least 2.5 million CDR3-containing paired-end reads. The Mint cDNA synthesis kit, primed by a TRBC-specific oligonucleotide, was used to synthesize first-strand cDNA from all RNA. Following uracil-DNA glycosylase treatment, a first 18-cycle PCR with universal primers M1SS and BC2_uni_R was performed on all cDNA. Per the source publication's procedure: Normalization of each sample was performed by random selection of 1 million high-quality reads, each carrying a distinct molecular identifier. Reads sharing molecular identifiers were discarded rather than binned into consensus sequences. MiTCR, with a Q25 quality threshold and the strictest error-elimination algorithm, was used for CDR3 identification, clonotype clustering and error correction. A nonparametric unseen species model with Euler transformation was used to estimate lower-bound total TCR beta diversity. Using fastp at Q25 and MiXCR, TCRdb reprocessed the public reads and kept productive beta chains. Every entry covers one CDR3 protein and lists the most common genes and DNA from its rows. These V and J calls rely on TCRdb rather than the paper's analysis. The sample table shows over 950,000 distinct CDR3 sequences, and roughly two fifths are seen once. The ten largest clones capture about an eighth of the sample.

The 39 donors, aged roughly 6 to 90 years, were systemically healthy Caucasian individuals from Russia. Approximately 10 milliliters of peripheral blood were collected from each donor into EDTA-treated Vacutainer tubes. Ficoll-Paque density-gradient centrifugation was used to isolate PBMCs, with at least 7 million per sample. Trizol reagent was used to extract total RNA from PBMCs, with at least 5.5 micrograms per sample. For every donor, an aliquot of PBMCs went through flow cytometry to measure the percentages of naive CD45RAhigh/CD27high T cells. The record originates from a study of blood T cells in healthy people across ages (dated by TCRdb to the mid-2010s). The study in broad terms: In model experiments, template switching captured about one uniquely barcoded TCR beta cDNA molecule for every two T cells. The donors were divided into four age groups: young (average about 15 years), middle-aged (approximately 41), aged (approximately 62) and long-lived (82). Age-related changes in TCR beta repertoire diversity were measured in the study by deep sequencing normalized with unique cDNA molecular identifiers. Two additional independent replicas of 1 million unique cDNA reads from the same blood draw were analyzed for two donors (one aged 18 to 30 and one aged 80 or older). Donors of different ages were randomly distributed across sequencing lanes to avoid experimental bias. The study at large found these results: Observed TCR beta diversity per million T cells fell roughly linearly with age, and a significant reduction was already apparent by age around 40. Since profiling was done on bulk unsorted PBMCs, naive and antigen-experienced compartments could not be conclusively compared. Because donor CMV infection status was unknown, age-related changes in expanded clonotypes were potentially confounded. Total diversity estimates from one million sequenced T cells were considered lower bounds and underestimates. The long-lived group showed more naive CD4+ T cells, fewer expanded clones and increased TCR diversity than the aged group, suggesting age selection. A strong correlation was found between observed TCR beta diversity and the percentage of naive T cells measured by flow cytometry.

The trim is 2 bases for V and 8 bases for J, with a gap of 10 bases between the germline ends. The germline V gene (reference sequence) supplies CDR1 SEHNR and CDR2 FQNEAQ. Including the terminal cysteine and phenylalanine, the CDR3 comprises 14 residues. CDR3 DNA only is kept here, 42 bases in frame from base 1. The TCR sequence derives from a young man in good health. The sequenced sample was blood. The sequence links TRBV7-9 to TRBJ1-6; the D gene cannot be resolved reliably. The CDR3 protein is CASSLFGVDSPLHF. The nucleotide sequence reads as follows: TGTGCCAGCAGCTTATTCGGGGTCGATTCACCCCTCCACTTT. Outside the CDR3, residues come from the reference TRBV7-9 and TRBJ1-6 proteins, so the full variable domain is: DTGVSQNPRHKITKRGQNVTFRCDPISEHNRLYWYRQTLGQGPEFLTYFQNEAQLEKSRLLSDRFSAERPKGSFSTLEIQRTEQGDSAMYLCASSLFGVDSPLHFGNGTRLTVT.